These T cell receptor beta chains were read from a single sample in a study of blood T cell repertoires in COVID-19. Sequencing was performed with immunoSEQ multiplex PCR; in TCRdb, only in-frame clones are kept and a portion is missing. The sample holds about 180,000 clones, roughly 83% seen once. Sample: peripheral blood. All receptors come from a woman aged 40 to 49 with COVID-19, enrolled during active disease. Both conserved end residues are part of each CDR3. A D gene is named only where the DNA matches it firmly. The size entry is marked missing in some rows and otherwise reads once, few, many or a size class.

d_gene: NA
v_gene: TRBV20-1
j_gene: TRBJ1-4
len: 10
abundance: NA
CDR3aa: CSAWGEKLFF
CDR3nt: TGCAGTGCTTGGGGCGAAAAACTGTTTTTT

d_gene: NA
v_gene: TRBV4-2
j_gene: TRBJ1-2
len: 15
abundance: NA
CDR3aa: CASSQDGGAADGYTF
CDR3nt: TGTGCCAGCAGCCAAGATGGTGGGGCGGCAGATGGCTACACCTTC

d_gene: NA
v_gene: TRBV4-1
j_gene: TRBJ1-3
len: 15
abundance: NA
CDR3aa: CASSQASAPGRPIYF
CDR3nt: TGCGCCAGCAGCCAAGCGTCGGCGCCAGGTCGTCCCATATATTTT

d_gene: TRBD2
v_gene: TRBV19
j_gene: TRBJ2-7
len: 13
abundance: NA
CDR3aa: CASMYREGYEQYF
CDR3nt: TGTGCCAGTATGTACCGGGAGGGCTACGAGCAGTACTTC

d_gene: TRBD2
v_gene: TRBV6-2/TRBV6-3
j_gene: TRBJ2-3
len: 15
abundance: NA
CDR3aa: CASSSAGGHTDTQYF
CDR3nt: TGTGCCAGCAGTTCCGCGGGGGGGCACACAGATACGCAGTATTTT

d_gene: TRBD1
v_gene: TRBV5-1
j_gene: TRBJ1-6
len: 17
abundance: NA
CDR3aa: CASSQGTGGYINSPLHF
CDR3nt: TGCGCCAGCAGCCAGGGGACAGGGGGTTATATTAATTCACCCCTCCACTTT

d_gene: NA
v_gene: TRBV21-1
j_gene: TRBJ2-3
len: 14
abundance: NA
CDR3aa: CASSSGQSTDTQYF
CDR3nt: TGTGCCAGCAGCAGCGGACAGAGCACAGATACGCAGTATTTT

d_gene: NA
v_gene: TRBV5-6
j_gene: TRBJ1-2
len: 13
abundance: NA
CDR3aa: CASSLGGRDGYTF
CDR3nt: TGTGCCAGCAGCTTGGGAGGGAGGGATGGCTACACCTTC

d_gene: NA
v_gene: TRBV24-1
j_gene: TRBJ1-4
len: 16
abundance: NA
CDR3aa: CATSAEDLAGNEKLFF
CDR3nt: TGTGCCACCAGTGCTGAGGACCTAGCGGGAAATGAAAAACTGTTTTTT

d_gene: NA
v_gene: TRBV24-1
j_gene: TRBJ1-1
len: 13
abundance: NA
CDR3aa: CATSELTITEAFF
CDR3nt: TGTGCCACCAGTGAATTGACTATCACTGAAGCTTTCTTT

d_gene: NA
v_gene: TRBV4-1
j_gene: TRBJ2-7
len: 13
abundance: NA
CDR3aa: CASSLLAAYEQYF
CDR3nt: TGCGCCAGCAGCCTTCTGGCCGCCTACGAGCAGTACTTC

d_gene: NA
v_gene: TRBV7-9
j_gene: TRBJ1-4
len: 17
abundance: NA
CDR3aa: CASSLQSPGAPNEKLFF
CDR3nt: TGTGCCAGCAGCTTACAATCTCCAGGGGCGCCTAATGAAAAACTGTTTTTT

d_gene: NA
v_gene: TRBV18
j_gene: TRBJ2-1
len: 14
abundance: once
CDR3aa: CASSPGLPSNEQFF
CDR3nt: TGTGCCAGCTCCCCGGGACTCCCAAGCAATGAGCAGTTCTTC

d_gene: TRBD1
v_gene: TRBV5-3
j_gene: TRBJ1-5
len: 18
abundance: NA
CDR3aa: CARSPSRDRGYGCQPQHF
CDR3nt: TGTGCCAGAAGCCCATCCCGGGACAGGGGCTACGGATGTCAGCCCCAGCATTTT

d_gene: NA
v_gene: TRBV18
j_gene: TRBJ1-4
len: 13
abundance: NA
CDR3aa: CASSEATNEKLFF
CDR3nt: TGTGCCAGCTCAGAGGCAACTAATGAAAAACTGTTTTTT

d_gene: TRBD1
v_gene: TRBV2
j_gene: TRBJ2-3
len: 16
abundance: once
CDR3aa: CASSFLTGSSTDTQYF
CDR3nt: TGTGCCAGCAGCTTTTTGACAGGGTCTAGCACAGATACGCAGTATTTT

d_gene: TRBD1
v_gene: TRBV15
j_gene: TRBJ1-2
len: 13
abundance: NA
CDR3aa: CATSRAYRGGYTF
CDR3nt: TGTGCCACCAGCAGAGCATACAGGGGGGGCTACACCTTC

d_gene: TRBD2
v_gene: TRBV5-1
j_gene: TRBJ2-5
len: 16
abundance: once
CDR3aa: CASSRTSGGARETQYF
CDR3nt: TGCGCCAGCAGCCGGACTAGCGGGGGGGCCAGAGAGACCCAGTACTTC

d_gene: TRBD2
v_gene: TRBV5-4
j_gene: TRBJ2-5
len: 15
abundance: NA
CDR3aa: CASSPLAGVGETQYF
CDR3nt: TGTGCCAGCAGTCCACTAGCGGGAGTGGGGGAGACCCAGTACTTC

d_gene: NA
v_gene: TRBV6-5
j_gene: TRBJ1-4
len: 14
abundance: NA
CDR3aa: CASSYSAGQGKLFF
CDR3nt: TGTGCCAGCAGTTACTCGGCAGGACAAGGCAAACTGTTTTTT

d_gene: NA
v_gene: TRBV5-4
j_gene: TRBJ1-1
len: 14
abundance: NA
CDR3aa: CASSFGSEYTEAFF
CDR3nt: TGTGCCAGCAGCTTTGGGTCGGAGTACACTGAAGCTTTCTTT

d_gene: TRBD2
v_gene: TRBV9
j_gene: TRBJ2-1
len: 17
abundance: NA
CDR3aa: CASSVGGRRLAGDEQFF
CDR3nt: TGTGCCAGCAGCGTAGGGGGGCGGCGACTAGCGGGAGATGAGCAGTTCTTC

d_gene: TRBD1
v_gene: TRBV27
j_gene: TRBJ1-2
len: 16
abundance: NA
CDR3aa: CASSLIAGQGFYGYTF
CDR3nt: TGTGCCAGCAGTCTCATCGCGGGACAGGGATTCTATGGCTACACCTTC

d_gene: TRBD1
v_gene: TRBV19
j_gene: TRBJ1-2
len: 14
abundance: NA
CDR3aa: CASSIWAGGHGYTF
CDR3nt: TGTGCCAGTAGTATTTGGGCAGGGGGCCATGGCTACACCTTC

d_gene: NA
v_gene: TRBV28
j_gene: TRBJ2-1
len: 12
abundance: NA
CDR3aa: CASSLPRVVEFF
CDR3nt: TGTGCCAGCAGTTTACCCCGAGTGGTGGAGTTCTTC

d_gene: NA
v_gene: TRBV7-6
j_gene: TRBJ1-1
len: 17
abundance: NA
CDR3aa: CASSLVGGLRRYTEAFF
CDR3nt: TGTGCCAGCAGCTTAGTTGGGGGGTTGAGAAGATACACTGAAGCTTTCTTT

d_gene: TRBD1
v_gene: TRBV6-6
j_gene: TRBJ1-5
len: 16
abundance: NA
CDR3aa: CASSYPGQGGGQPQHF
CDR3nt: TGTGCCAGCAGTTACCCTGGACAGGGGGGAGGACAGCCCCAGCATTTT

d_gene: NA
v_gene: TRBV24-1
j_gene: TRBJ2-3
len: 13
abundance: NA
CDR3aa: CATSDSNTDTQYF
CDR3nt: TGTGCCACCAGTGATTCCAACACAGATACGCAGTATTTT

d_gene: NA
v_gene: TRBV5-1
j_gene: TRBJ2-5
len: 13
abundance: NA
CDR3aa: CASSLSGKETQYF
CDR3nt: TGCGCCAGCAGCTTGTCAGGGAAAGAGACCCAGTACTTC

d_gene: TRBD2
v_gene: TRBV28
j_gene: TRBJ2-1
len: 14
abundance: once
CDR3aa: CASSRGGPYNEQFF
CDR3nt: TGTGCCAGCAGCCGGGGGGGCCCTTACAATGAGCAGTTCTTC

d_gene: NA
v_gene: TRBV2
j_gene: TRBJ2-5
len: 13
abundance: NA
CDR3aa: CASSELDRETQYF
CDR3nt: TGTGCCAGCAGTGAACTAGACCGGGAGACCCAGTACTTC

d_gene: NA
v_gene: TRBV19
j_gene: TRBJ2-1
len: 15
abundance: NA
CDR3aa: CASSLWELPPNEQFF
CDR3nt: TGTGCCAGTAGTTTATGGGAGCTCCCCCCCAATGAGCAGTTCTTC

d_gene: TRBD1
v_gene: TRBV5-1
j_gene: TRBJ2-7
len: 17
abundance: NA
CDR3aa: CASSGPGLTTGAYEQYF
CDR3nt: TGCGCCAGCAGCGGTCCGGGTTTAACGACAGGGGCTTACGAGCAGTACTTC

d_gene: TRBD2
v_gene: TRBV9
j_gene: TRBJ2-3
len: 19
abundance: NA
CDR3aa: CASSGHPLLAGASTDTQYF
CDR3nt: TGTGCCAGCAGCGGACACCCGTTACTAGCGGGGGCTAGCACAGATACGCAGTATTTT

d_gene: NA
v_gene: TRBV6-6
j_gene: TRBJ2-1
len: 15
abundance: NA
CDR3aa: CASSFLRTYDNEQFF
CDR3nt: TGTGCCAGCAGTTTCCTAAGGACTTATGACAATGAGCAGTTCTTC

d_gene: TRBD1
v_gene: TRBV6-4
j_gene: TRBJ2-3
len: 16
abundance: NA
CDR3aa: CASSALTGGGTDTQYF
CDR3nt: TGTGCCAGCAGTGCCCTGACAGGGGGAGGAACAGATACGCAGTATTTT

d_gene: TRBD2
v_gene: TRBV6-4
j_gene: TRBJ2-2
len: 15
abundance: NA
CDR3aa: CASSVTSGEAGELFF
CDR3nt: TGTGCCAGCAGTGTCACTAGCGGGGAAGCCGGGGAGCTGTTTTTT

d_gene: TRBD1
v_gene: TRBV6-6
j_gene: TRBJ2-3
len: 16
abundance: once
CDR3aa: CASSYRPTGGKDTQYF
CDR3nt: TGTGCCAGCAGTTATAGGCCCACAGGGGGGAAAGATACGCAGTATTTT

d_gene: TRBD1
v_gene: TRBV5-1
j_gene: TRBJ1-1
len: 16
abundance: NA
CDR3aa: CASSLNRQGGDTEAFF
CDR3nt: TGCGCCAGCAGCTTAAATAGACAGGGTGGAGACACTGAAGCTTTCTTT

d_gene: NA
v_gene: TRBV5-6
j_gene: TRBJ2-7
len: 14
abundance: NA
CDR3aa: CASSFRNSLDEQYF
CDR3nt: TGTGCCAGCAGCTTTCGTAACTCCCTTGACGAGCAGTACTTC

d_gene: TRBD1
v_gene: TRBV9
j_gene: TRBJ2-7
len: 15
abundance: NA
CDR3aa: CASSVAGQGDYEQYF
CDR3nt: TGTGCCAGCAGCGTAGCCGGACAGGGGGACTACGAGCAGTACTTC

d_gene: NA
v_gene: TRBV18
j_gene: TRBJ2-3
len: 15
abundance: NA
CDR3aa: CASSLNWREADTQYF
CDR3nt: TGTGCCAGCTCACTGAACTGGAGGGAAGCAGATACGCAGTATTTT

d_gene: TRBD1
v_gene: TRBV3-1/TRBV3-2
j_gene: TRBJ2-1
len: 15
abundance: NA
CDR3aa: CASSSSGQGADEQFF
CDR3nt: TGTGCCAGCAGCTCTTCGGGACAGGGGGCCGATGAGCAGTTCTTC

d_gene: NA
v_gene: TRBV10-1
j_gene: TRBJ1-2
len: 17
abundance: NA
CDR3aa: CASSERGYRTANYGYTF
CDR3nt: TGCGCCAGCAGTGAGAGAGGGTATAGAACAGCTAACTATGGCTACACCTTC

d_gene: TRBD1
v_gene: TRBV18
j_gene: TRBJ2-6
len: 18
abundance: NA
CDR3aa: CASSPRAQGVSGANVLTF
CDR3nt: TGTGCCAGCTCACCAAGAGCACAGGGGGTCTCTGGGGCCAACGTCCTGACTTTC

d_gene: TRBD1
v_gene: TRBV3-1/TRBV3-2
j_gene: TRBJ1-3
len: 15
abundance: NA
CDR3aa: CASSQGGDRFDTIYF
CDR3nt: TGTGCCAGCAGCCAAGGGGGGGACAGGTTTGACACCATATATTTT

d_gene: NA
v_gene: TRBV10-3
j_gene: TRBJ2-7
len: 13
abundance: NA
CDR3aa: CAISEGTPYEQYF
CDR3nt: TGTGCCATCAGTGAGGGCACACCCTACGAGCAGTACTTC

d_gene: NA
v_gene: TRBV5-1
j_gene: TRBJ1-1
len: 16
abundance: NA
CDR3aa: CASSLEIPGENTEAFF
CDR3nt: TGCGCCAGCAGCTTGGAAATCCCGGGGGAGAACACTGAAGCTTTCTTT

d_gene: NA
v_gene: TRBV10-1
j_gene: TRBJ1-3
len: 16
abundance: NA
CDR3aa: CASSETASGSGNTIYF
CDR3nt: TGCGCCAGCAGTGAGACGGCTAGCGGCTCTGGAAACACCATATATTTT

d_gene: TRBD2
v_gene: TRBV28
j_gene: TRBJ2-7
len: 15
abundance: few
CDR3aa: CASSPSGTRGYEQYF
CDR3nt: TGTGCCAGCTCCCCTTCCGGGACTAGGGGCTACGAGCAGTACTTC

d_gene: NA
v_gene: TRBV11-2
j_gene: TRBJ1-5
len: 14
abundance: NA
CDR3aa: CASSWRDRNQPQHF
CDR3nt: TGTGCCAGCAGCTGGAGGGATAGGAATCAGCCCCAGCATTTT

d_gene: NA
v_gene: TRBV19
j_gene: TRBJ2-3
len: 14
abundance: NA
CDR3aa: CASSIATNTDTQYF
CDR3nt: TGTGCCAGTAGTATAGCGACTAACACAGATACGCAGTATTTT

d_gene: NA
v_gene: TRBV6-5
j_gene: TRBJ1-4
len: 15
abundance: NA
CDR3aa: CASKPRGGTNEKLFF
CDR3nt: TGTGCCAGCAAACCCAGGGGAGGGACTAATGAAAAACTGTTTTTT

d_gene: TRBD1
v_gene: TRBV7-9
j_gene: TRBJ2-4
len: 15
abundance: NA
CDR3aa: CASSRTGGTKNIQYF
CDR3nt: TGTGCCAGCAGCAGGACAGGGGGAACCAAAAACATTCAGTACTTC

d_gene: TRBD1
v_gene: TRBV28
j_gene: TRBJ1-2
len: 13
abundance: NA
CDR3aa: CASRTTGGYGYTF
CDR3nt: TGTGCCAGCAGGACGACAGGGGGCTATGGCTACACCTTC

d_gene: NA
v_gene: TRBV29-1
j_gene: TRBJ1-1
len: 14
abundance: NA
CDR3aa: CSVEPGGKWTEAFF
CDR3nt: TGCAGCGTTGAACCGGGGGGGAAGTGGACTGAAGCTTTCTTT

d_gene: TRBD2
v_gene: TRBV6-6
j_gene: TRBJ2-1
len: 15
abundance: NA
CDR3aa: CASSPSGRPYNEQFF
CDR3nt: TGTGCCAGCAGCCCTAGCGGTAGGCCTTACAATGAGCAGTTCTTC